This is a list of T cell receptor beta chains from one sample in a study of cytomegalovirus exposure and HLA in healthy donors. Some clones are missing from TCRdb's copy, which holds only in-frame ones; the method was immunoSEQ multiplex PCR. Counted here are approximately 210,000 clones, around 80% occurring once; the ten biggest clones make up 1.5% to 2%. Material for sequencing was PBMCs. The receptors were sampled from a man in his late teens or twenties in good health and CMV-seronegative. Both conserved end residues are part of each CDR3. The order of the fields is clone size, V gene, J gene, D gene, CDR3 DNA, CDR3 protein. A D gene is named only where the DNA matches it firmly. Clone size is given for some rows only: seen once, a few or many times, or a class if the clone is expanded.

NA	TRBV11-3	TRBJ1-1	NA	TGTGCCAGCAGCCTACTTCAGAACACTGAAGCTTTCTTT	CASSLLQNTEAFF
NA	TRBV7-2	TRBJ1-1	TRBD1	TGTGCCAGCAGCTTACTCAGGGGGGCTGAAGCTTTCTTT	CASSLLRGAEAFF
NA	TRBV10-2	TRBJ1-2	NA	TGCGCCAGCAGTCCAGGGTACCTTAACTATGGCTACACCTTC	CASSPGYLNYGYTF
NA	TRBV11-3	TRBJ2-1	TRBD2	TGTGCCAGCAGCCCCGGGGCTAGCGGATGGAATGAGCAGTTCTTC	CASSPGASGWNEQFF
once	TRBV9	TRBJ2-7	TRBD1	TGTGCCAGCAGACAAAAGGCCGGGACAGAGACCTACGAGCAGTACTTC	CASRQKAGTETYEQYF
NA	TRBV4-2	TRBJ1-2	NA	TGTGCCAGCAGCCAACCCCTACAGGGCTACACCTTC	CASSQPLQGYTF
NA	TRBV11-2	TRBJ2-7	NA	TGTGCCAGCAGCTTAGGGCCCGGGATCCCCTACGAGCAGTACTTC	CASSLGPGIPYEQYF
NA	TRBV14	TRBJ2-7	NA	TGTGCCAGCAGCCAAGGAATGTTAGGACTGTCCTACGAGCAGTACTTC	CASSQGMLGLSYEQYF
NA	TRBV27	TRBJ2-3	TRBD2	TGTGCCAGCAGTTTATTGAGCGGGAGGGCCAGGCAGGGAGATACGCAGTATTTT	CASSLLSGRARQGDTQYF
NA	TRBV5-4	TRBJ2-7	TRBD2	TGTGCCAGCAGCGTCGGACTAGCGGGGTCCTACTCCTACGAGCAGTACTTC	CASSVGLAGSYSYEQYF
NA	TRBV29-1	TRBJ2-1	NA	TGCAGCGTAGAGCCGGGACAAGTCCACAATGAGCAGTTCTTC	CSVEPGQVHNEQFF
few	TRBV10-3	TRBJ1-1	TRBD1	TGTGCCATCCACTCGGGACAGGGACAGAACACTGAAGCTTTCTTT	CAIHSGQGQNTEAFF
NA	TRBV7-3	TRBJ2-2	NA	TGTGCCAGCAGCCCCAACCTGGGCGCCGGGGAGCTGTTTTTT	CASSPNLGAGELFF
NA	TRBV7-2	TRBJ1-2	NA	TGTGCCAGCAGCGCCCCCCGGGGGGCGCGGGGCTACACCTTC	CASSAPRGARGYTF
NA	TRBV10-3	TRBJ2-7	NA	TGTGCCATCACCGAAGGGGCAAGCTCCTACGAGCAGTACTTC	CAITEGASSYEQYF
NA	TRBV23-1	TRBJ1-1	NA	TGCGCCAGCAGTCAGAACAGGGAGAACACTGAAGCTTTCTTT	CASSQNRENTEAFF
NA	TRBV7-9	TRBJ2-1	TRBD2	TGTGCCAGCAGCTTAGGAAAGACTAGCGGGATTTACAATGAGCAGTTCTTC	CASSLGKTSGIYNEQFF
NA	TRBV5-1	TRBJ1-5	NA	TGCGCCAGCAGCTTGGAAGTAGGCGGTCAGCCCCAGCATTTT	CASSLEVGGQPQHF
NA	TRBV15	TRBJ2-7	NA	TGTGCCACCAGCAAAGACCGGGGAAGCTACGAGCAGTACTTC	CATSKDRGSYEQYF
NA	TRBV23-1	TRBJ2-3	TRBD2	TGCGCCAGCAGTGACGGACTAGCGGGGGTCTCGGCTAGCACAGATACGCAGTATTTT	CASSDGLAGVSASTDTQYF
NA	TRBV4-1	TRBJ1-2	NA	TGCGCCAGCAGCCAAGGGAGGGGCGTAGGCTACACCTTC	CASSQGRGVGYTF
NA	TRBV10-3	TRBJ2-7	NA	TGTGCCATCAGTGAGTCGCTCAGCTCCTACGAGCAGTACTTC	CAISESLSSYEQYF
few	TRBV7-9	TRBJ2-2	NA	TGTGCCAGCAGCTCTAGCCCGAGCGGGGAGCTGTTTTTT	CASSSSPSGELFF
NA	TRBV28	TRBJ2-1	NA	TGTGCCAGCAGTTCCTACTTTTGGGAGCAGTTCTTC	CASSSYFWEQFF
NA	TRBV5-8	TRBJ2-2	NA	TGTGCCAGCCGATCCGGTCTTGCATGGTTCGCCGGGGAGCTGTTTTTT	CASRSGLAWFAGELFF
NA	TRBV6-1	TRBJ1-5	NA	TGTGCCAGAACACAGGGTAAGGGCAATCAGCCCCAGCATTTT	CARTQGKGNQPQHF
NA	TRBV19	TRBJ2-3	TRBD1	TGTGCCAGTAGTATAGCCTGGCCAGGGGGCTTCGTCACAGATACGCAGTATTTT	CASSIAWPGGFVTDTQYF
NA	TRBV28	TRBJ1-4	TRBD1	TGTGCCAGCAAAAAAACCGGGACAGGGCGGGAAAAACTGTTTTTT	CASKKTGTGREKLFF
NA	TRBV28	TRBJ2-5	TRBD2	TGTGCTACTAGCGGGGAGGGAGGGACCCAGTACTTC	CATSGEGGTQYF
NA	TRBV7-8	TRBJ2-1	TRBD2	TGTGCCAGCAGCCTTGGGACTAGCGGAAACTACAATGAGCAGTTCTTC	CASSLGTSGNYNEQFF
few	TRBV7-3	TRBJ2-2	NA	TGTGCCAGCAGCCCGTCAGGAGGCCAGAGGACCGGGGAGCTGTTTTTT	CASSPSGGQRTGELFF
NA	TRBV11-2	TRBJ2-3	NA	TGTGCCAGCAGTTCTGGATCGACAGATATCACAGATACGCAGTATTTT	CASSSGSTDITDTQYF
NA	TRBV18	TRBJ2-2	NA	TGTGCCAGCTCACCAGGGGTAGCGGCCACGAACACCGGGGAGCTGTTTTTT	CASSPGVAATNTGELFF
NA	TRBV29-1	TRBJ2-7	TRBD2	TGCAGCGTCGCGACGGGGGGTGGAGGGCACGAGCAGTACTTC	CSVATGGGGHEQYF
once	TRBV15	TRBJ2-5	NA	TGTGCCACCAGCAGAGGGGGGGTCCAAGAGACCCAGTACTTC	CATSRGGVQETQYF